This paragraph covers one T cell receptor (beta chain) sequence. Its antigen is currently not known. The read halts 3 residues ahead of the CDR3 end, with the missing end drawn from the germline J gene. The CDR3 runs 14 amino acids, cysteine and phenylalanine included. Of the CDR3's DNA, 33 bases were read; they are in frame from base 1. V and J are truncated by 3 bases and 4 bases respectively, leaving an intervening sequence of 12 bases. Reading the germline V gene gives CDR1 SNHLY and CDR2 FYNNEI. Every participant had a single incident cervical HPV16 infection, and women with prevalent HPV16 infections were excluded. Cervical HPV DNA was detected with MY09/MY11 PCR, and genotyping was done by dot-blot hybridization. Under 19 mL of heparinized blood were centrifuged, and the buffy coat was aliquoted, frozen at -30°C, then stored at -80°C. QIAGEN kits were used to extract genomic DNA from buffy coat specimens.

The data derive from a study of T cells in women clearing cervical HPV infection (dated 2018 in TCRdb). Background on the whole study: Cases were roughly 24 women with histologically confirmed HPV16-related CIN3 or worse, including a couple of invasive cancers. The controls were about 25 women whose single incident HPV16 infection cleared within 12 months with no development of precancer or cancer. Blood from cases was drawn at the visit where the lesion was first identified, while blood from controls was drawn once the infection was no longer detected. For cases, a median interval of approximately 150 days, with an interquartile range of about 85 to 200 days, was observed between lesion detection and blood sampling. Since only a few of the women had HLA typing available, the possibility that HLA type was acting as a confounder could not be ruled out. The exploratory proof-of-principle case-control study was nested within the Guanacaste HPV Natural History Study in Costa Rica and compared TCR repertoires across cervical HPV16 outcomes. Cases were matched to controls by age within five years and by the year the sample was collected. A median age of approximately 30 years was observed in cases versus 37 to 45 in controls, and no significant differences in baseline characteristics were found. The parent cohort enrolled about 10,000 women aged 18 or older in Guanacaste, Costa Rica, during about 1993 to 1994 and followed them for less than 8 years. Five blinded duplicates per group were added as quality controls, giving 60 or so samples: 50 participants and roughly 10 replicates. Paper-wide results and their limitations: TRBV6-7 relative abundance was lower in cases than in controls (roughly 0.12% versus 0.17%; Bonferroni P = 0.0008). Cases were distinguished from controls with an estimated AUC of over 0.75 by random forest classifiers combining richness and V gene abundances. Because of the cross-sectional design, the study could not determine whether the associations came before infection or resulted from infection, and neither effector/memory subsets nor HPV-specific T cells were isolated. T-cell numbers per sample were unknown, so richness differences could reflect varying T-cell content rather than repertoire biology. Across sequencing depths, CIN3+ cases showed significantly higher TCR repertoire richness than controls, but evenness did not differ between the groups.

The immunoSEQ assay used multiplex PCR to amplify TCR beta CDR3 regions from an average of approximately 1,200 ng of genomic DNA per sample. To correct primer bias, the assay used a complete synthetic TCR repertoire to set an amplification baseline. Amplicons were sequenced on the Illumina platform. Per the source publication's procedure: Sequence errors were corrected by clustering with frequency ratios and a modified nearest-neighbor algorithm, and the sequences were then analyzed in the immunoSEQ Analyzer using IMGT gene definitions. At each rarefaction depth, TCR richness and evenness were averaged over 20 rarefaction repeats, and samples with fewer sequences than the depth were excluded. Wilcoxon rank sum tests with FDR correction were used to compare relative abundances of V, D and J genes between the groups. For the blinded duplicates, the intraclass correlation was nearly 96% for TCR richness and averaged approximately 76% across about 66 gene segments. The source is immuneACCESS, and TCRdb retained only in-frame sequences with V and J called. Part of the clones is not carried over; for the studies checked, unresolved V genes explain less than half of this, and the remainder is unexplained. V, J and clone size derive from that table, while D and trimming were established from the DNA sequence. The sample table holds tens of thousands of clones. The ten largest clonotypes hold over 4.5% of the sample.

The sequenced sample was blood buffy coat. This receptor was taken from a woman aged 18 to 69 with a cervical HPV16 infection that either progressed to CIN3+ or cleared (not recorded which). The receptor chain draws on TRBV2 and TRBJ1-2; the D gene is perhaps TRBD1, on 5 matching bases. CDR3 DNA, as far as it was read: TGTGCCAGCAGTGATTTCGGGGGAAGCTATGGC. Its protein reads: CASSDFGGSYG. The whole CDR3 protein reads CASSDFGGSYGYTF.